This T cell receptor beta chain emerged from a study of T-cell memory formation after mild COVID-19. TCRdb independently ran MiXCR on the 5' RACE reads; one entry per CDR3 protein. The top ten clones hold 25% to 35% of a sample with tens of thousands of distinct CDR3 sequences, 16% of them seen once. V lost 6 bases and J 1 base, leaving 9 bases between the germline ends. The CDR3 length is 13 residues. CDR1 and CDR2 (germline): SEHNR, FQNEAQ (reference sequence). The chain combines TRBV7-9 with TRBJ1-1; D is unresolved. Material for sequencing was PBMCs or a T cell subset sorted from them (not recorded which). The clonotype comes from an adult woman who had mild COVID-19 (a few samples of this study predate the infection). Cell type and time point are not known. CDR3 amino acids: CASRTDRNTEAFF. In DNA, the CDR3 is TGTGCCAGCAGAACGGACCGGAACACTGAAGCTTTCTTT.